This T cell receptor beta chain was profiled in a study of OX40 agonist ivuxolimab in advanced cancers. Study-level information: The dose of intravenous ivuxolimab that patients received every 2 weeks ranged from 0.01 to 10 mg/kg. Averaging 60 years in age, with a range of roughly 23 to 80, the cohort was more than 75% male. Findings of the study overall: There were, on average, more expanded clones in CD8+ T cells than in CD4+.

Patients were ineligible given autoimmune disease history or systemic immunosuppression. For this clone: Its antigen is as yet unknown.

Profiling relied on immunoSEQ multiplex PCR, and the TCRdb table lists in-frame clones only, not all of them. The sample holds approximately 74,000 clones, 70% to 90% seen once. This clonotype was sampled from an adult with an advanced solid tumor such as melanoma, head and neck, liver or kidney cancer. The starting material was CD4+ or CD8+ T cells sorted from blood, obtained in a trial of the OX40 agonist ivuxolimab.

CDR3 loop: CASSERTGSDSGNTIYF. The CDR3 DNA follows: TGTGCCAGCAGTGAAAGGACAGGGTCGGACTCTGGAAACACCATATATTTT. The gene calls are TRBV6-1 and TRBJ1-3, with TRBD1 matching 8 bases. Germline V gene sequence: CDR1 MNHNS, CDR2 SASEGT. Trimming at V came to 2 bases and at J to 0 bases, leaving 6 bases not matched to a gene. The CDR3 covers 17 residues.